This T cell receptor (beta chain) is drawn from a study of blood T cell repertoires in COVID-19. Using immunoSEQ multiplex PCR, the repertoire was profiled, and TCRdb retains in-frame clones only, with some absent. The table has around 140,000 clones, about nine tenths seen once; the top ten hold 35% to 40%. Germline V lookup: CDR1 SGHTA, CDR2 FQGNSA. After removal of 1 base from V and 5 bases from J, the junction contained 6 bases not matched to a gene. The CDR3 runs 16 residues. The chain links TRBV7-2 to TRBJ2-4; 9 bases are a match to TRBD2. Sequencing was done on a sample of peripheral blood. The TCR was taken from a man aged 45-65 years who had recovered from COVID-19. The CDR3 DNA follows: TGTGCCAGCAGCTTAGTGGGGGCTAGCGGGGAAAACATTCAGTACTTC. It is translated as CASSLVGASGENIQYF.